This TCR beta chain emerged from a study of vaccination and CD4 T cells after COVID-19. Study at large: Convalescent patients had positive nasal swab PCR results for SARS-CoV-2. Disease was mild in some 10 and severe in one. Spike peptides, overlapping and drawn from SARS-CoV-2, HCoV-NL63, HCoV-OC43 and HCoV-229E, were used to stimulate cells.

Treatment reported: roughly ten-day PBMC culture with coronavirus spike peptide pools or control peptides (ViraFEST assay). General observations from the study: From about 20 to 38, the median of SARS-CoV-2-reactive clonotypes rose without reaching significance.

Sequenced with the Oncomine TCR Beta short-read assay was DNA taken from cultured CD4+ T cells. TCRdb ran MiXCR on the PCR reads and lists one entry per CDR3 protein. The sample has about 10,000 distinct CDR3 sequences, over 60% seen once. J gave up 5 bases and V 4 bases, and 6 bases lay outside the gene matches. The CDR3 is made up of 14 amino acids. CDR1 MDHEN and CDR2 SYDVKM come from the germline V gene. As concerns this clonotype: Its antigen remains unknown.

The chain is built from TRBV28 and TRBJ1-1; 8 nucleotides align to TRBD1. The TCR sequence derives from a human donor who had recovered from COVID-19. Sequencing was done on a sample of CD4+ T cells from blood, cultured in vitro. CDR3: CASSSRTGRTEAFF. The CDR3 DNA is TGTGCCAGCAGTTCTCGGACAGGGAGGACTGAAGCTTTCTTT.